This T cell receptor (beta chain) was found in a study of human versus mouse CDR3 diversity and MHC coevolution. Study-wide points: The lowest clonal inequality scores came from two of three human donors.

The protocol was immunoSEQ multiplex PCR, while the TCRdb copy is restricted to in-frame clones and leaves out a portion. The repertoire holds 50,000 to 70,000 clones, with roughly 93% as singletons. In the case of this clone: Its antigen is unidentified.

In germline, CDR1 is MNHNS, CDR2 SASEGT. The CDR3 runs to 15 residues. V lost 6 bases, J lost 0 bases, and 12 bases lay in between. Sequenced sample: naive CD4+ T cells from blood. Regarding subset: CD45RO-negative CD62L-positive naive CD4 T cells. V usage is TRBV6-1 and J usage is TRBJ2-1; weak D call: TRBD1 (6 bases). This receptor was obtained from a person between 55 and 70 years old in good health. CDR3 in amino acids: CASRRTDGSYNEQFF. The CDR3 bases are TGTGCCAGCAGGCGGACAGACGGCTCCTACAATGAGCAGTTCTTC.